This T cell receptor beta chain was sequenced for a study of cytomegalovirus exposure and HLA in healthy donors. About the study: Later analysis reported that the approximately 130 validation repertoires shared the platform of the roughly 630 first-cohort repertoires.

With V trimmed by 1 base and J by 6 bases, 7 bases remained unmatched. The CDR3 is 16 residues long. Germline values: CDR1 SEHNR, CDR2 FQNEAQ (reference sequence). Repertoires were generated with immunoSEQ multiplex PCR, while TCRdb's copy carries only in-frame clones and drops some. Found here are more than 120,000 clones, around nine tenths of them singletons; the top ten hold around 10%. Sequencing was carried out using PBMCs. This clonotype originated in a man younger than 30 in good health and CMV-seropositive. This chain connects TRBV7-9 to TRBJ2-1; the match to TRBD2 covers 9 bases. This CDR3 is CASSLGAGGPINEQFF. The CDR3 nucleotides read TGTGCCAGCAGCTTAGGAGCGGGGGGCCCTATCAATGAGCAGTTCTTC.